This TCR beta chain was found in a study of T cell responses to AZD1222 COVID-19 vaccine. Per germline, CDR1 SGHTA and CDR2 FQGNSA. Between the trimmed V and J ends, which lost 4 bases and 7 bases, there was a span of 11 bases. The CDR3 length is 13 residues. Measured with immunoSEQ multiplex PCR; TCRdb has only the in-frame clones, and not every one. Of 150,000 to 200,000 clones in the sample, 90% to 95% were seen once. The input for sequencing was peripheral blood, taken on day 0 of AZD1222 vaccination. V is TRBV7-2 and J is TRBJ2-4, with D perhaps matching TRBD2 (6 bases). The sequence derives from an adult in good health. CDR3 nucleotide sequence: TGTGCCAGCAGCTCGGGCGCGGGGAACATTCAGTACTTC. This encodes CASSSGAGNIQYF.